This T cell receptor (beta chain) was captured in a study of PD-1 blockade in classical Hodgkin lymphoma. Sample time point: cycle 4 day 1 (C4D1), after 6 weeks of nivolumab. Each of the patients experienced relapse following autologous stem cell transplantation, and their brentuximab vedotin exposure differed. V lost 4 bases and J lost 0; bases outside the gene matches: 2. There are 15 residues in the CDR3. CDR1 SGHDN and CDR2 FVKESK come from the germline V gene. TCRdb's copy holds only in-frame clones and misses some; the assay was immunoSEQ multiplex PCR. The sample includes some 90,000 clones, about 83% of them seen just once.

The rearrangement uses TRBV14 and TRBJ1-4; 7 positions agree with TRBD1. The material sequenced was peripheral blood mononuclear cells (PBMCs), taken before the fourth cycle of nivolumab. This clonotype was obtained from a human donor with classical Hodgkin lymphoma. CDR3 region: CASSPGTATNEKLFF. CDR3 nucleotide sequence: TGTGCCAGCAGCCCCGGGACAGCAACTAATGAAAAACTGTTTTTT.